This TCR beta chain is from a study of cytomegalovirus exposure and HLA in healthy donors. V was pared by 7 bases and J by 5 bases, with 4 bases of the junction left unmatched. Germline V gives CDR1 SQVTM, CDR2 ANQGSEA. CDR3 length equals 12 residues. Study observations and caveats: Confirmation in vitro established that a few CMV-associated chains were specific for CMV antigens.

In regard to this clone: Its antigen is as yet unknown.

An approximately 120-subject validation cohort, separate from the approximately 700-subject first cohort, supplied the donors. TCRdb's table, derived via immunoSEQ multiplex PCR, lists solely in-frame clones and lacks some. The table shows some 140,000 clones, with 80% to 90% occurring only once. The chain employs TRBV29-1 and TRBJ2-2; 7 bases map to TRBD2. The sample comprised PBMCs. The TCR originated in a man aged 18 to 35 in good health and CMV-seronegative. The DNA of the CDR3 is TGCAGCGGCCTAGCGGAGACCGGGGAGCTGTTTTTT. It specifies CSGLAETGELFF.